This TCR beta chain was obtained from a study of T cell responses to AZD1222 COVID-19 vaccine. Assay used: immunoSEQ multiplex PCR; TCRdb lists only in-frame clones, some missing. This table has some 130,000 clones, roughly 90% appearing once. This clone occurred once. Sequences were derived from peripheral blood, sampled on day 0 of AZD1222 vaccination. The source of this sequence is an adult in good health.

The CDR3 nucleotides read TGTGCCAGCAGCTTAGGATGGGGTAGCAATCAGCCCCAGCATTTT. Translating gives CASSLGWGSNQPQHF. The chain has TRBV7-6 and TRBJ1-5; the D is unclear. The CDR3 is made up of 15 amino acids. CDR1 is SGHVS and CDR2 is FNYEAQ in the germline V gene. V was trimmed by 1 base and J by 0 bases, leaving 7 bases between them. The variable domain in full, with the rest retrieved from reference TRBV7-6 and TRBJ1-5, is GAGVSQSPRYKVTKRGQDVALRCDPISGHVSLYWYRQALGQGPEFLTYFNYEAQQDKSGLPNDRFSAERPEGSISTLTIQRTEQRDSAMYRCASSLGWGSNQPQHFGDGTRLSIL.